This T cell receptor (beta chain) was retrieved from a study of blood T cell repertoires in COVID-19. Generated by immunoSEQ multiplex PCR, the TCRdb table keeps only in-frame clones and is missing some. The sample includes under 150,000 clones, approximately 85% seen only once; the top ten take approximately 5%. The V and J ends lost 6 bases and 11 bases respectively, with 16 bases between them. CDR3 size: 12 residues. The sequence was obtained from a woman aged 60-75 years with COVID-19, enrolled during active disease. The rearrangement joins TRBV12-3 or TRBV12-4 to TRBJ1-1; TRBD1 might be the D (5 bases). The sample was peripheral blood. The CDR3 coding sequence is TGTGCCAGCAGCCTCGCCAGGGAGGCGGCTTTCTTT. This gives the protein CASSLAREAAFF.